This T cell receptor (beta chain) derives from a study of read filtering for tumor transcriptome and immune sequencing. Study context: Revised staging placed under ten patients in R-ISS I, 15 to 20 in II, 7 in III. After DNase treatment, RNA was made into whole-transcriptome libraries.

From about 400 ng of RNA, a library with molecular barcoded alpha/delta and beta/gamma adaptors was made. TCRdb re-called the reads through MiXCR, storing one row per CDR3 protein. The sample consists of tens of thousands of distinct CDR3 sequences, 11% to 15% of them appearing once. V was pared by 2 bases and J by 5 bases, with 13 bases between. The CDR3 covers 15 residues. The germline V gene has CDR1 MNHEY and CDR2 SMNVEV (reference sequence). The specimen sequenced was a population of CD138-negative cells sorted from bone marrow. The V and J genes are TRBV27 and TRBJ2-1, with D perhaps TRBD2 (6 bases). The receptor was derived from a donor at least 40 years old with multiple myeloma. The CDR3 region has the DNA TGTGCCAGCAGTTTACGACTAGGTTCGAACAATGAGCAGTTCTTC. This gives the protein CASSLRLGSNNEQFF.